Shown below are 13 T cell receptor beta chains from a single sample sequenced in a study of graft-versus-host responses after intestinal transplantation. Here immunoSEQ multiplex PCR was the method, and the copy in TCRdb shows in-frame clones only, minus some. The table records some 45,000 clones, 90% to 95% of them present only once. This specimen was PBMCs, taken 524 days after transplant. The origin of the receptors is a human patient who received an intestinal transplant, so some T cells may come from the graft donor.

This sequence joins TRBV5-1 and TRBJ2-7; maybe TRBD1 (5 bases). Germline V gene data show CDR1 as SGHRS and CDR2 as YFSETQ. Trimming shortened V by 0 bases and J by 0 bases, and 10 bases separated the two germline ends. The CDR3 is 15 amino acids. CDR3 nucleotides: TGCGCCAGCAGCTTGGCAGGGCTCTACTCCTACGAGCAGTACTTC. It yields the protein CASSLAGLYSYEQYF.

CDR3: CASSLVFGDSFGYTF. The CDR3 DNA is TGTGCCAGCAGCTTAGTTTTCGGAGACTCGTTTGGCTACACCTTC. V usage is TRBV7-9 and J usage is TRBJ1-2; D gene unclear. Germline values: CDR1 SEHNR, CDR2 FQNEAQ (reference sequence). V was pared by 1 base and J by 7 bases, with 16 bases between. The CDR3 extends over 15 amino acids.

The gene calls are TRBV27 and TRBJ2-1, with 9 bases identical to TRBD2. CDR1 and CDR2 from the germline V gene are MNHEY and SMNVEV (reference sequence). CDR3 size: 12 residues. With V trimmed by 4 bases and J by 10 bases, 2 bases remained unmatched. This CDR3 reads CASSYAGGEQFF. The CDR3 coding sequence is TGTGCCAGCAGTTATGCGGGAGGGGAGCAGTTCTTC.

This sequence joins TRBV19 and TRBJ2-1; TRBD2 matches 11 bases. CDR1 LNHDA and CDR2 SQIVND come from the germline V gene (reference sequence). The CDR3 extends over 16 amino acids. V trimming: 3 bases; J trimming: 6 bases; junction bases outside the gene matches: 7. DNA for the CDR3: TGTGCCAGTAGTATGGGACTAGCGGACCTCCGCAATGAGCAGTTCTTC. It yields the protein CASSMGLADLRNEQFF.

The rearrangement joins TRBV7-2 to TRBJ2-5, with 15 bases fitting TRBD2. This CDR3 comprises 17 residues. Germline V gives CDR1 SGHTA, CDR2 FQGNSA. With 6 bases clipped from V and 2 bases from J, the junction kept 7 bases outside the gene matches. CDR3 in DNA: TGTGCCAGCAGGCGGGGGACTAGCGGGAGGCCTCAAGAGACCCAGTACTTC. Translated: CASRRGTSGRPQETQYF.

In nucleotides, the CDR3 is TGTGCCAGCAGCTATGCCGACAGTCTTCTTTCGGGCTACACCTTC. Translating it yields CASSYADSLLSGYTF. The V gene is TRBV7-2, the J gene TRBJ1-2; possibly TRBD1 for D (5 bases). Germline values: CDR1 SGHTA, CDR2 FQGNSA. This CDR3 comprises 15 residues. Trimming stripped 4 bases from V and 8 bases from J, with 20 bases between. Variable domain in full (rest from reference TRBV7-2 and TRBJ1-2): GAGVSQSPSNKVTEKGKDVELRCDPISGHTALYWYRQSLGQGLEFLIYFQGNSAPDKSGLPSDRFSAERTGGSVSTLTIQRTQQEDSAVYLCASSYADSLLSGYTFGSGTRLTVV.

The chain uses TRBV27 and TRBJ2-5; D remains unclear. The J call may be in error: the DNA end matches TRBJ2-7 better. Germline V gene lookup returns CDR1 MNHEY and CDR2 SMNVEV (reference sequence). The CDR3 is 11 residues long. CDR3 nucleotide sequence: TGTGCCAGCAGTTCGTACTACGAGCAGTACTTC. Residues: CASSSYYEQYF.

V is TRBV19 and J is TRBJ2-7; possibly TRBD2 for D (5 bases). Trimming left V 3 bases short and J 1 base short, with 16 bases between. Germline CDR1 reads LNHDA; CDR2 reads SQIVND (reference sequence). The CDR3 length is 16 residues. DNA for the CDR3: TGTGCCAGTAGTATTTCTGGATTCCGGGGTTCCTACGAGCAGTACTTC. It codes for CASSISGFRGSYEQYF.

CDR3 sequence (DNA): TGTGCCAGCAGTTTATCCGCCGTCCACGAGCAGTACTTC. Its protein is CASSLSAVHEQYF. This rearrangement joins TRBV27 to TRBJ2-7; no reliable D call. The CDR3 runs to 13 residues. Germline CDR1 and CDR2: MNHEY and SMNVEV (reference sequence). The germline V and J ends were trimmed by 0 bases and 5 bases, with 8 bases remaining between them.

The chain recombines TRBV11-2 with TRBJ2-5, with a possible D match to TRBD2 (6 bases). V lost 3 bases and J 2 bases, leaving 13 bases between the germline ends. CDR3 size: 15 residues. Germline loops: CDR1 SGHAT, CDR2 FQNNGV. CDR3 DNA: TGTGCCAGCAGCTTCGGTAGCGGAACTCAAGAGACCCAGTACTTC. Amino acid sequence: CASSFGSGTQETQYF.

V and J are TRBV6-6 and TRBJ1-1; D is undetermined. Germline V gene sequence: CDR1 MNHNY, CDR2 SVGAGI (reference sequence). The CDR3 consists of 13 residues. V was cut by 2 bases and J by 9 bases, with 13 bases left in between. In nucleotides, the CDR3 is TGTGCCAGCAGTTACCAGGAGGGATTGCAAGCTTTCTTT. Its protein is CASSYQEGLQAFF.

V gene TRBV11-1 combines with J gene TRBJ2-1; 12 bases fit TRBD2. V gave up 4 bases and J gave up 5 bases; unmatched junction bases: 15. This CDR3 has 19 amino acids. From germline, CDR1 is SGHAT and CDR2 FQDESV (reference sequence). In DNA form, the CDR3 reads TGTGCCAGCAGCTCCTGGACTAGCGGGGTAACAAGGGCACACAATGAGCAGTTCTTC. Protein: CASSSWTSGVTRAHNEQFF.

The V and J genes are TRBV7-3 and TRBJ2-1, with D perhaps TRBD1 (8 bases). V lost 4 bases and J 8 bases, leaving 15 bases between the germline ends. The CDR3 totals 14 residues. Germline lookup yields CDR1 SGHTA and CDR2 FQGTGA. The CDR3 region is CASSYGQGGDEQFF. CDR3 bases: TGTGCCAGCAGCTACGGACAGGGAGGGGATGAGCAGTTCTTC.